The 13 T cell receptor beta chains presented below share a single source sample, sequenced in a study of blood T cell repertoires in COVID-19. Assay used: immunoSEQ multiplex PCR; TCRdb lists only in-frame clones, some missing. This sample has tens of thousands of clones, with around nine tenths found just once. Specimen: peripheral blood. The receptor source for this set is a man in his sixties or seventies with acute or convalescent COVID-19.

This clone was seen a few times. The chain links TRBV5-4 to TRBJ1-6; 7 nucleotides agree with TRBD1. Germline lookup yields CDR1 SGHNT and CDR2 YYREEE (reference sequence). This CDR3 comprises 15 residues. The ends lost 1 base at V and 7 bases at J; junction bases unmatched: 5. CDR3 bases: TGTGCCAGCAGCTTGTCGACAGGGAAGAATTCACCCCTCCACTTT. This encodes CASSLSTGKNSPLHF.

This clone was observed a single time. The chain joins TRBV7-3 to TRBJ2-3; D may be TRBD2 (6 bases). V gave up 3 bases and J gave up 0 bases, with 7 bases separating them. CDR1 and CDR2 (germline): SGHTA, FQGTGA. The CDR3 runs 14 residues. The CDR3 loop is CASSLGTSTDTQYF. CDR3 nucleotide sequence: TGTGCCAGCAGCTTGGGGACTAGCACAGATACGCAGTATTTT. Full variable domain (outside the CDR3, taken from reference TRBV7-3 and TRBJ2-3): GAGVSQTPSNKVTEKGKYVELRCDPISGHTALYWYRQSLGQGPEFLIYFQGTGAADDSGLPNDRFFAVRPEGSVSTLKIQRTERGDSAVYLCASSLGTSTDTQYFGPGTRLTVL.

The V gene is TRBV7-2, the J gene TRBJ1-2; 10 nucleotides match TRBD1. The CDR3 totals 14 residues. The germline V gene encodes CDR1 SGHTA and CDR2 FQGNSA. Trimming at V came to 5 bases and at J to 2 bases, leaving 2 bases not matched to a gene. For the CDR3, the DNA is TGTGCCAGCAGCCCGGACAGGGGGAACTATGGCTACACCTTC. Translated, it gives CASSPDRGNYGYTF.

The chain couples TRBV4-1 to TRBJ1-4; D gene uncertain. This CDR3 is 17 amino acids long. The germline V gene encodes CDR1 MGHRA and CDR2 YSYEKL. With 5 bases removed from V and 3 bases from J, the gap between germline ends came to 19 bases. The CDR3 here is CASSERSLRGANEKLFF. The CDR3 DNA follows: TGCGCCAGCAGCGAGAGGAGCCTCCGCGGGGCTAATGAAAAACTGTTTTTT.

The J gene is TRBJ1-5, the V gene TRBV2; 7 bases are a match to TRBD1. The germline V gene has CDR1 SNHLY and CDR2 FYNNEI. Germline trimming cut 4 bases from V and 3 bases from J; bases unmatched to any gene: 3. The CDR3 is 14 amino acids. Here the CDR3 reads CASSGDRINQPQHF. CDR3 DNA sequence: TGTGCCAGCAGTGGGGACAGAATCAATCAGCCCCAGCATTTT.

The chain has TRBV9 and TRBJ1-6, with a weak D call TRBD1 (6 bases). The CDR3 runs to 17 residues. The V and J ends lost 2 bases and 0 bases respectively, with 12 bases between them. Germline V gives CDR1 SGDLS, CDR2 YYNGEE. The DNA for the CDR3 is TGTGCCAGCAGCGTTAGTCAGGGGAGCTCCTATAATTCACCCCTCCACTTT. This encodes CASSVSQGSSYNSPLHF.

This clone was counted a single time. The chain carries TRBV19 and TRBJ1-4; D unresolved. Trimming shortened V by 4 bases and J by 0 bases, and 3 bases separated the two germline ends. CDR1 LNHDA and CDR2 SQIVND come from the germline V gene (reference sequence). This CDR3 region has 13 residues. The CDR3 reads CASSTSTNEKLFF. The CDR3, as DNA: TGTGCCAGTAGTACTTCAACTAATGAAAAACTGTTTTTT.

The gene calls are TRBV12-5 and TRBJ1-2, with 10 bases matching TRBD1. Losses at the gene ends were 3 bases for V and 2 bases for J; bases not matched to a gene: 6. The CDR3 sequence is 16 residues long. Germline V gene lookup returns CDR1 LGHNT and CDR2 FRNRAP. In nucleotides, the CDR3 is TGTGCTAGTGGTTTAAGACAGGGGGCAGCGAACTATGGCTACACCTTC. Protein sequence: CASGLRQGAANYGYTF.

The rearrangement joins TRBV5-4 to TRBJ1-1; 7 bases align to TRBD1. The CDR3 has 14 amino acids. J lost 4 bases, V lost 4 bases, and 7 bases had no gene match. Germline assignment: CDR1 SGHNT and CDR2 YYREEE (reference sequence). The CDR3 spells CASSTRQGSTEAFF. The CDR3 DNA is TGTGCCAGCAGCACCCGACAGGGATCCACTGAAGCTTTCTTT.

The chain couples TRBV4-2 to TRBJ1-1, with TRBD1 as a possible D gene (6 bases). The germline CDR1 and CDR2 sequences are LGHNA and YNFKEQ. Trimming took off 0 bases at V and 6 bases at J, with 11 bases between the two ends. The CDR3 loop spans 14 amino acids. The CDR3 bases are TGTGCCAGCAGCCAAGAACACAGGGTCTCTGAAGCTTTCTTT. This gives the protein CASSQEHRVSEAFF.

In this sample, this clone turned up once. The chain employs TRBV3-1 (or the pseudogene TRBV3-2) and TRBJ2-4; unclear D gene. The V end lost 1 base, the J end lost 5 bases, and 9 bases lay between the germline ends. Germline assignment: CDR1 LGHDT and CDR2 YNNKEL (reference sequence). The CDR3 spans 14 residues. CDR3 protein: CASSQATPQNIQYF. DNA of the CDR3: TGTGCCAGCAGCCAAGCGACACCGCAAAACATTCAGTACTTC.

On this clone itself: This same CDR3 is encoded by further DNA sequences in the sample. For the CDR3, the DNA is TGTGCCTGGAGTGAGGGGGTTTCCCAGCCCCAGCATTTT. It specifies CAWSEGVSQPQHF. This chain uses TRBV30 with TRBJ1-5; TRBD1 might be the D (6 bases). CDR1 and CDR2 from the germline V gene are GTSNPN and SVGIG (reference sequence). The CDR3 length is 13 residues. Trimming shortened V by 1 base and J by 7 bases, and 11 bases separated the two germline ends.

The chain combines TRBV25-1 with TRBJ1-2; no reliable D call. Trimming left V 1 base short and J 3 bases short, with 9 bases between. The length of the CDR3 is 14 residues. Per germline, CDR1 MGHDK and CDR2 SYGVNS. CDR3 DNA: TGTGCCAGCAGTGAATTTCGGTACGACTATGGCTACACCTTC. Protein sequence: CASSEFRYDYGYTF.